This TCR beta chain was obtained from a study of shared clonotypes between healthy human individuals. Whole-study findings and limits: Clonotypes which were not shared had lower generation probabilities than clonotypes that all four donors shared.

Germline CDR1 SNHLY, CDR2 FYNNEI. Trimming removed 6 bases at V and 4 bases at J, with 15 bases between. The CDR3 is made up of 14 amino acids. The protocol was immunoSEQ multiplex PCR, while the TCRdb copy is restricted to in-frame clones and leaves out a portion. The sample consists of 180,000 or so clones, around 93% of them appearing once. As regards this clone: As yet, its antigen is unknown.

This rearrangement joins TRBV2 to TRBJ1-1; D not certain. The specimen sequenced was naive CD4+ T cells sorted from blood. Subset in this sample: CD45RA+ positively selected. This receptor was taken from a woman in her thirties in good health. The CDR3 spells CASRDREIGTEAFF. DNA for the CDR3: TGTGCCAGCAGGGATCGGGAGATTGGCACTGAAGCTTTCTTT.